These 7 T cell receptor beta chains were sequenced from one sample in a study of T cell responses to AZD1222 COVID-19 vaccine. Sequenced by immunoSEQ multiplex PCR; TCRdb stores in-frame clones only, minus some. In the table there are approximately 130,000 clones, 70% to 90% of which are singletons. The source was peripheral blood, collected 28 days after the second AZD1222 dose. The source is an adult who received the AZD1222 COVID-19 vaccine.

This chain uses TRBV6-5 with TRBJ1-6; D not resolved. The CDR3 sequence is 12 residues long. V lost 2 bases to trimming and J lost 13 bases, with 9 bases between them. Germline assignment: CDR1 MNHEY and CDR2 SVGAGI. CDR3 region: CASSYLNNPLHF. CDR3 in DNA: TGTGCCAGCAGTTACCTCAATAATCCCCTCCACTTT.

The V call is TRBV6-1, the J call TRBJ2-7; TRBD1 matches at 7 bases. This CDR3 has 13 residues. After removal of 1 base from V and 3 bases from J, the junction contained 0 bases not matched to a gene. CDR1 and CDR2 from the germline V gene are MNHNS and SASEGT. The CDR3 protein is CASSEGDSYEQYF. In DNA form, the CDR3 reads TGTGCCAGCAGTGAAGGGGACAGCTACGAGCAGTACTTC.

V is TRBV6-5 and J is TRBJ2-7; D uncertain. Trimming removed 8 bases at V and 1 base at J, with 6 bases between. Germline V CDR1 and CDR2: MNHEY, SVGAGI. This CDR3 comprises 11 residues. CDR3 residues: CASGSSYEQYF. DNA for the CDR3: TGTGCCAGCGGCAGTTCCTACGAGCAGTACTTC.

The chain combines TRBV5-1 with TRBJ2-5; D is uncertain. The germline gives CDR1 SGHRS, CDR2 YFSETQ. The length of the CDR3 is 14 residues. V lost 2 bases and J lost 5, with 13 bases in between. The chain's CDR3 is CASSFSGPRETQYF. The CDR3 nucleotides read TGCGCCAGCAGCTTTTCCGGGCCCCGGGAGACCCAGTACTTC.

Here the CDR3 DNA reads TGTGCCAGTAGTGGACAGGGGGCACACACCGGGGAGCTGTTTTTT. Its translation: CASSGQGAHTGELFF. The rearrangement links TRBV19 to TRBJ2-2; 11 nucleotides agree with TRBD1. Germline-derived CDR1 and CDR2 are LNHDA and SQIVND (reference sequence). The CDR3 length is 15 residues. V was clipped by 5 bases and J by 3 bases; unmatched bases: 2.

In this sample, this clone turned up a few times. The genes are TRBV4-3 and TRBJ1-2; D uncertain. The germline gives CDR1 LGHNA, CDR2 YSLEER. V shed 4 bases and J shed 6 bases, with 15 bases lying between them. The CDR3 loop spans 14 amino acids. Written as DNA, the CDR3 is TGCGCCAGCAGCCTACGGATTCCTACAGATGGCTACACCTTC. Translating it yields CASSLRIPTDGYTF.

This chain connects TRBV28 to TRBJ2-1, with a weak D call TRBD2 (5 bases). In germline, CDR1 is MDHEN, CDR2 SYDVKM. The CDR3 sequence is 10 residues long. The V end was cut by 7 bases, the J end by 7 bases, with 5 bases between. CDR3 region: CASTGNEQFF. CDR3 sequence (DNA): TGTGCCAGCACGGGGAATGAGCAGTTCTTC. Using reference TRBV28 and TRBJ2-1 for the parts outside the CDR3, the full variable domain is DVKVTQSSRYLVKRTGEKVFLECVQDMDHENMFWYRQDPGLGLRLIYFSYDVKMKEKGDIPEGYSVSREKKERFSLILESASTNQTSMYLCASTGNEQFFGPGTRLTVL.